The clone carrying this T cell receptor (beta chain) was seen more than once but under ten times. These data are taken from a study of blood T cell repertoires in COVID-19. Per germline, CDR1 MNHEY and CDR2 SMNVEV (reference sequence). V lost 4 bases and J 0 bases, leaving 13 bases between the germline ends. The CDR3 runs 16 residues. TCRdb's copy holds only in-frame clones and misses some; the assay was immunoSEQ multiplex PCR. The repertoire holds some 48,000 clones, with 70% to 90% as singletons. The J gene is TRBJ2-1, the V gene TRBV27; D is ambiguous. The TCR was taken from a woman aged 80 or over with acute or convalescent COVID-19. Sequencing was done on a sample of peripheral blood. The CDR3 nucleotides read TGTGCCAGCAGTTCCGACTCTTCCAGCTCCTACAATGAGCAGTTCTTC. Translating gives CASSSDSSSSYNEQFF.